The next 17 T cell receptor beta chains were all read from a single sample in a study of T cell responses to AZD1222 COVID-19 vaccine. The assay was immunoSEQ multiplex PCR, and TCRdb's table has in-frame clones only and misses some. The sample carries over 100,000 clones, approximately 91% recorded once. The specimen was peripheral blood, collected on day 0 of AZD1222 vaccination. These receptors were collected from an adult in good health.

V is TRBV4-2 and J is TRBJ2-5; 8 bases are shared with TRBD2. The length of the CDR3 is 16 residues. CDR1 is LGHNA, CDR2 YNFKEQ, per germline. Trimming at V came to 1 base and at J to 5 bases, leaving 9 bases not matched to a gene. For the CDR3, the DNA is TGTGCCAGCAGCCAAGCTGCCGGGGGGGCTTGGGAGACCCAGTACTTC. It translates to CASSQAAGGAWETQYF.

The chain has TRBV6-5 and TRBJ1-4; D ambiguous. Deletions cut 2 bases from V and 8 bases from J, with 18 bases between. The CDR3 sequence is 16 residues long. Per the germline V gene, CDR1 is MNHEY and CDR2 is SVGAGI. The CDR3 DNA reads as TGTGCCAGCAGTTACCAAACCCCTTCAAGCGGCGAAAAACTGTTTTTT. Its protein product is CASSYQTPSSGEKLFF.

The V gene is TRBV7-8, the J gene TRBJ2-7; 7 bases map to TRBD1. This CDR3 contains 14 residues. J gave up 0 bases and V 6 bases, and 5 bases lay outside the gene matches. The germline gives CDR1 SGHVS, CDR2 FQNEAQ. CDR3 sequence: CASRGQSNSYEQYF. DNA of the CDR3: TGTGCCAGCAGGGGACAGTCCAACTCCTACGAGCAGTACTTC.

The gene calls are TRBV4-2 and TRBJ2-2; a possible D gene is TRBD1 (6 bases). The length of the CDR3 is 19 residues. Trimming left V 0 bases short and J 1 base short, with 18 bases between. Germline CDR1 is LGHNA and CDR2 is YNFKEQ. The CDR3 reads CASSQDRWSGTRNTGELFF. For the CDR3, the DNA is TGTGCCAGCAGCCAAGACCGCTGGTCGGGGACACGGAACACCGGGGAGCTGTTTTTT.

This clone was picked up one time. This chain connects TRBV3-1 (or the pseudogene TRBV3-2) to TRBJ2-7; the D is unclear. With 4 bases removed from V and 3 bases from J, the gap between germline ends came to 16 bases. The CDR3 loop spans 15 amino acids. From germline, CDR1 is LGHDT and CDR2 YNNKEL (reference sequence). The CDR3: CASSPPGQDLYEQYF. The CDR3 DNA reads TGTGCCAGCAGCCCCCCCGGGCAGGACCTCTACGAGCAGTACTTC.

V gene TRBV4-2 combines with J gene TRBJ2-3; no clear D. This CDR3 spans 12 amino acids. Trimming pared 2 bases from V and 5 bases from J, leaving 5 bases between. Germline lookup yields CDR1 LGHNA and CDR2 YNFKEQ. The CDR3 DNA is TGTGCCAGCAGCCAAAGTGGAGATACGCAGTATTTT. This gives the protein CASSQSGDTQYF.

This rearrangement joins TRBV12-5 to TRBJ2-1; 7 bases are a match to TRBD1. This CDR3 comprises 15 residues. Unmatched junction bases numbered 5, after V lost 6 bases and J lost 0 bases. Germline V gene sequence: CDR1 LGHNT, CDR2 FRNRAP. CDR3 sequence: CASGSQGSSYNEQFF. The CDR3 DNA reads as TGTGCTAGTGGATCACAGGGGAGCTCCTACAATGAGCAGTTCTTC.

The genes are TRBV19 and TRBJ2-7, with D uncertain. The CDR3 has 13 amino acids. CDR1 LNHDA and CDR2 SQIVND come from the germline V gene (reference sequence). V lost 3 bases to trimming and J lost 3 bases, with 9 bases between them. The CDR3 sequence: CASSIFPLYEQYF. The CDR3 DNA sequence: TGTGCCAGTAGTATTTTCCCTCTCTACGAGCAGTACTTC. Full variable domain (outside the CDR3, taken from reference TRBV19 and TRBJ2-7): DGGITQSPKYLFRKEGQNVTLSCEQNLNHDAMYWYRQDPGQGLRLIYYSQIVNDFQKGDIAEGYSVSREKKESFPLTVTSAQKNPTAFYLCASSIFPLYEQYFGPGTRLTVT.

CDR3 sequence (DNA): TGTGCCAGCAGCCCACTCAACAATGAGCAGTTCTTC. This gives the protein CASSPLNNEQFF. The gene calls are TRBV4-2 and TRBJ2-1; no clear D gene. The CDR3 is 12 amino acids. V shed 4 bases and J shed 5 bases, with 6 bases lying between them. CDR1 is LGHNA and CDR2 is YNFKEQ in the germline V gene.

The CDR3 here is CASSDFNYGYTF. In DNA form, the CDR3 reads TGTGCCAGCTCGGATTTTAACTATGGCTACACCTTC. The gene calls are TRBV2 and TRBJ1-2; D not resolved. There are 12 residues in the CDR3. The germline V and J ends were trimmed by 8 bases and 1 base, with 8 bases remaining between them. From germline, CDR1 is SNHLY and CDR2 FYNNEI.

The chain carries TRBV9 and TRBJ2-5; D gene ambiguous. V gave up 0 bases and J gave up 0 bases, with 12 bases separating them. In germline, CDR1 is SGDLS, CDR2 YYNGEE. The CDR3 is made up of 16 amino acids. CDR3 coding DNA: TGTGCCAGCAGCGTAGGGCCTCACACTAACCAAGAGACCCAGTACTTC. This translates into CASSVGPHTNQETQYF.

The chain uses TRBV7-3 and TRBJ2-5, with D possibly matching TRBD1 (5 bases). This CDR3 comprises 13 residues. The germline CDR1 and CDR2 sequences are SGHTA and FQGTGA. The V and J ends lost 2 bases and 3 bases respectively, with 7 bases between them. The CDR3 spells CASSLVGEETQYF. Written as DNA, the CDR3 is TGTGCCAGCAGCTTAGTAGGGGAAGAGACCCAGTACTTC. Using reference TRBV7-3 and TRBJ2-5 for the parts outside the CDR3, the full variable domain is GAGVSQTPSNKVTEKGKYVELRCDPISGHTALYWYRQSLGQGPEFLIYFQGTGAADDSGLPNDRFFAVRPEGSVSTLKIQRTERGDSAVYLCASSLVGEETQYFGPGTRLLVL.

The chain has TRBV6-5 and TRBJ2-7, with TRBD1 matching 10 bases. V shed 4 bases and J 1 base; nucleotides not matched to a gene: 4. The CDR3 has 15 residues. The germline gives CDR1 MNHEY, CDR2 SVGAGI. CDR3 in DNA: TGTGCCAGCAGTTTGGACAGGGGGAGTTCCTACGAGCAGTACTTC. Translating gives CASSLDRGSSYEQYF.

This chain joins TRBV9 and TRBJ2-2; the D gene is possibly TRBD2 (6 bases). CDR3 length equals 14 residues. Germline V gives CDR1 SGDLS, CDR2 YYNGEE. The germline V and J ends were trimmed by 0 bases and 7 bases, with 10 bases remaining between them. Here the CDR3 DNA reads TGTGCCAGCAGCGTAGCTCGACTAGGCGGGGAGCTGTTTTTT. Encoded protein: CASSVARLGGELFF. Full variable domain (remainder filled in from reference TRBV9 and TRBJ2-2): DSGVTQTPKHLITATGQRVTLRCSPRSGDLSVYWYQQSLDQGLQFLIQYYNGEERAKGNILERFSAQQFPDLHSELNLSSLELGDSALYFCASSVARLGGELFFGEGSRLTVL.

The gene calls are TRBV15 and TRBJ2-2; 11 nucleotides agree with TRBD2. Germline trimming cut 3 bases from V and 7 bases from J; bases unmatched to any gene: 16. The CDR3 runs 19 residues. The V gene's germline CDR1 is LNHNV and CDR2 YYDKDF (reference sequence). As DNA, the CDR3 is TGTGCCACCAGCAGCCTGTGGGAACTAGCGGGAGTGAATCGCGGGGAGCTGTTTTTT. Its protein product is CATSSLWELAGVNRGELFF. Based on the CDR3 plus reference TRBV15 and TRBJ2-2, the full variable domain is DAMVIQNPRYQVTQFGKPVTLSCSQTLNHNVMYWYQQKSSQAPKLLFHYYDKDFNNEADTPDNFQSRRPNTSFCFLDIRSPGLGDTAMYLCATSSLWELAGVNRGELFFGEGSRLTVL.

The chain combines TRBV18 with TRBJ2-7, with D unclear. Germline V CDR1 and CDR2: KGHSH, LQKENI. V shed 0 bases and J shed 0 bases, with 6 bases lying between them. The CDR3 covers 14 residues. CDR3 bases: TGTGCCAGCTCACCACCGTTTACCTCCTACGAGCAGTACTTC. Its protein product is CASSPPFTSYEQYF.

This chain joins TRBV7-8 and TRBJ2-4; D perhaps matches TRBD2 (5 bases). Trimming took off 1 base at V and 8 bases at J, with 12 bases between the two ends. The CDR3 runs 14 residues. Germline-derived CDR1 and CDR2 are SGHVS and FQNEAQ. The CDR3, as DNA: TGTGCCAGCAGCTTAGATACGGGGATAGACATTCAGTACTTC. Its protein is CASSLDTGIDIQYF.